The TCR beta chain described here comes from a study of CD8 T cells in ankylosing spondylitis. The sample holds many counts of this clonotype. Antigen specificity is unknown. Germline-derived CDR1 and CDR2 are SGHVS and FQNEAQ. The V and J ends lost 5 bases and 4 bases, in that order; junction bases with no gene match: 10. The CDR3 runs to 15 residues. Notes on the study in general: The clones that were linked to disease were reported to be significantly enriched in matched synovial fluid samples from ankylosing spondylitis patients. Relatively scarce in peripheral blood, disease-linked clones were CD8+. Past research had described some motif variants in reactive arthritis synovial fluid and blood.

Quantitative 5'-RACE with molecular barcodes produced the TCR beta libraries. TCRdb passed the 5' RACE reads through MiXCR, listing each CDR3 protein once. The repertoire holds hundreds of thousands of distinct CDR3 sequences, with around 8% as singletons. This clonotype originated in a female donor with ankylosing spondylitis or in good health (not recorded which). The genes are TRBV7-8 and TRBJ2-7; 8 nucleotides line up with TRBD1. The sequenced sample consisted of blood, either unsorted or a sorted T cell fraction (not recorded which). CDR3 residues: CASSTRGQAVYEQYF. The CDR3 DNA follows: TGTGCCAGCAGCACCAGGGGACAGGCGGTTTACGAGCAGTACTTC.